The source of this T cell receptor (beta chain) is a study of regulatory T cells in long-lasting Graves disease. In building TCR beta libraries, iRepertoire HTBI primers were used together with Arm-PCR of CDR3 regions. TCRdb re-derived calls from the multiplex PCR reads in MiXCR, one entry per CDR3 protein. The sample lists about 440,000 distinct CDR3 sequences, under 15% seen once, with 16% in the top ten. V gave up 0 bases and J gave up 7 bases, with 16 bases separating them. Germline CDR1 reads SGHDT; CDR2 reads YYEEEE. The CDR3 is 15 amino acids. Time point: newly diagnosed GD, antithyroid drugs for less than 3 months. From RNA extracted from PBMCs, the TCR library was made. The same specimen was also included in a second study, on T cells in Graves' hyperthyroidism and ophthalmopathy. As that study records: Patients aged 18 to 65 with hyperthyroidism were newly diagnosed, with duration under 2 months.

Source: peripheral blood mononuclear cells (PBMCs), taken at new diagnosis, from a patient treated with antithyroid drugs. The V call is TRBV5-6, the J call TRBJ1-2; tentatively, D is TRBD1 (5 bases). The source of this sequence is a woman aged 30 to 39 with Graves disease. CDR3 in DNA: TGTGCCAGCAGCTTGGCCCAGGGAGGTCTTCGTGGCTACACCTTC. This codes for CASSLAQGGLRGYTF.